Shown below are 4 T cell receptor beta chains from a single sample sequenced in a study of prognosis after radiotherapy for stage I lung cancer. It was by two-round multiplex PCR that TCR beta CDR3 was amplified from genomic DNA. Each TRBV and TRBJ gene had its own primer in the first PCR round. TCRdb fed the multiplex PCR reads into MiXCR, producing one record per CDR3 protein. This sample yields 15,000 to 20,000 distinct CDR3 sequences, of which 25% to 30% are seen a single time; under 40% belongs to the top ten. The sample here was PBMCs, taken before or after stereotactic body radiation therapy (not recorded which). These TCRs come from a donor over 45 with non-small cell lung cancer.

This clonotype was seen ten or more times. At one end, the junction sequence differs from germline, possibly due to a read error. The chain joins TRBV2 to TRBJ2-5, with TRBD2 matching over 12 bases. CDR3 length: 18 residues. The germline CDR1 and CDR2 sequences are SNHLY and FYNNEI. The CDR3 spells CASSGSTSGRDPREPQYF. The CDR3 DNA is TGTGCCAGCAGCGGCTCGACTAGCGGGAGAGACCCAAGAGAGCCCCAGTACTTC.

Note on this clonotype: The junction shows a germline mismatch at one end, possibly a read error. This chain uses TRBV28 with TRBJ2-3, with a tentative D call TRBD1 (5 bases). The CDR3 has 17 amino acids. Looked up from germline, CDR1 is MDHEN and CDR2 is SYDVKM. The CDR3 loop is CAGSPSTVRAGTDTQYF. DNA for the CDR3: TGTGCCGGCAGTCCATCGACAGTGAGAGCTGGCACAGATACGCAGTATTTT.

In this sample, this clonotype turned up many times. The chain recombines TRBV6-1 with TRBJ1-4, with TRBD1 matching over 9 bases. Germline V gene data show CDR1 as MNHNS and CDR2 as SASEGT. The CDR3 contains 16 residues. J was trimmed by 4 bases and V by 6 bases; bases with no gene match: 9. DNA of the CDR3: TGTGCCAGCAGCCTAACAGGGGGCATGGGTAATGAAAAACTGTTTTTT. It specifies CASSLTGGMGNEKLFF.

This clonotype is medium-sized in the sample. The chain uses TRBV27 and TRBJ1-6; D gene uncertain. The CDR3 runs 13 residues. V dropped 0 bases and J dropped 8 bases, with 5 bases sitting between them. Per the germline V gene, CDR1 is MNHEY and CDR2 is SMNVEV (reference sequence). CDR3 region: CASSLSSDSPLHF. In DNA, the CDR3 is TGTGCCAGCAGTTTATCCTCGGATTCACCCCTCCACTTT.